The 21 T cell receptor beta chains below come from one sample, sequenced in a study of shared clonotypes between healthy human individuals. Profiling relied on immunoSEQ multiplex PCR, and the TCRdb table lists in-frame clones only, not all of them. The table shows about 580,000 clones, with about 98% occurring only once. Naive CD8 populations comprised CD45RO-negative cells positively selected for CCR7, excluding terminally differentiated effector memory CD45RA+ cells. Input material: naive CD8+ T cells sorted from blood. The receptors stem from a man younger than 40 in good health.

DNA for the CDR3: TGTGCCAGTAGTATGAAGGGAACCTATGAGCAGTTCTTC. Its translation is CASSMKGTYEQFF. V and J are TRBV19 and TRBJ2-1; no clear D gene. Germline assignment: CDR1 LNHDA and CDR2 SQIVND (reference sequence). V lost 3 bases to trimming and J lost 8 bases, with 11 bases between them. The CDR3 has 13 residues.

This clone was detected only once. The V and J genes are TRBV6-6 and TRBJ2-7, with D possibly TRBD2 on 5 matching bases. This CDR3 comprises 15 residues. Germline assignment: CDR1 MNHNY and CDR2 SVGAGI (reference sequence). V was cut by 3 bases and J by 2 bases, with 14 bases left in between. The CDR3 DNA is TGTGCCAGCAGTTATGGGCTACTAGGGACCTACGAGCAGTACTTC. This codes for CASSYGLLGTYEQYF.

This clone was seen just once. The chain joins TRBV18 to TRBJ2-3, with 8 bases aligning to TRBD2. The germline CDR1 and CDR2 sequences are KGHSH and LQKENI. V shed 0 bases and J 3 bases; nucleotides not matched to a gene: 2. This CDR3 is 15 amino acids long. The CDR3 loop reads CASSPPGLGTDTQYF. The CDR3 region has the DNA TGTGCCAGCTCACCACCGGGACTAGGAACAGATACGCAGTATTTT. Combining the CDR3 with reference TRBV18 and TRBJ2-3 gives the whole variable domain NAGVMQNPRHLVRRRGQEARLRCSPMKGHSHVYWYRQLPEEGLKFMVYLQKENIIDESGMPKERFSAEFPKEGPSILRIQQVVRGDSAAYFCASSPPGLGTDTQYFGPGTRLTVL.

Here the CDR3 DNA reads TGTGCCAGCAGTTTACCCGGGACAGGGCTCTCCGAGCAGTACTTC. Translating gives CASSLPGTGLSEQYF. The J gene is TRBJ2-7, the V gene TRBV27, with 9 bases aligning to TRBD1. V was pared by 2 bases and J by 6 bases, with 8 bases of the junction left unmatched. The CDR3 sequence is 15 residues long. The germline V gene encodes CDR1 MNHEY and CDR2 SMNVEV (reference sequence).

This rearrangement joins TRBV5-1 to TRBJ2-2, with unresolved D. The CDR3 is made up of 12 amino acids. CDR1 SGHRS and CDR2 YFSETQ come from the germline V gene. CDR3 region: CAARSNTGELFF. CDR3 DNA: TGCGCAGCCCGGAGTAACACCGGGGAGCTGTTTTTT.

This clone was detected only once. The rearrangement joins TRBV25-1 to TRBJ2-1; D is possibly TRBD1 (6 bases). The CDR3 is 12 residues long. Trimming shortened V by 5 bases and J by 7 bases, and 9 bases separated the two germline ends. CDR1 is MGHDK, CDR2 SYGVNS, per germline. The CDR3 region is CASSPQGNEQFF. In nucleotides, the CDR3 is TGTGCCAGCAGTCCCCAGGGGAATGAGCAGTTCTTC.

The V gene is TRBV5-5, the J gene TRBJ2-5; 9 bases fit TRBD2. Trimming at V came to 3 bases and at J to 4 bases, leaving 10 bases not matched to a gene. This CDR3 region has 16 residues. CDR1 and CDR2 from the germline V gene are SGHKS and YYEKEE (reference sequence). As DNA, the CDR3 is TGTGCCAGCAGCTCCTCGAGCGGGAGGTTTAGAGAGACCCAGTACTTC. This codes for CASSSSSGRFRETQYF.

This clone was seen just once. This sequence joins TRBV5-1 and TRBJ1-4; possible D gene TRBD1, 6 bases. The CDR3 contains 16 residues. Trimming left V 4 bases short and J 6 bases short, with 19 bases between. Germline V gene lookup returns CDR1 SGHRS and CDR2 YFSETQ. This CDR3 is CASSGGIQGEHEKLFF. CDR3 nucleotide sequence: TGCGCCAGCAGCGGAGGCATACAGGGAGAACATGAAAAACTGTTTTTT.

This chain links TRBV7-9 with TRBJ2-7; 9 nucleotides agree with TRBD2. Trimming at V came to 5 bases and at J to 1 base, leaving 3 bases not matched to a gene. Germline V lookup: CDR1 SEHNR, CDR2 FQNEAQ (reference sequence). The CDR3 has 14 amino acids. CDR3 DNA: TGTGCCAGCAGCCCTAGCGGGGAATCCTACGAGCAGTACTTC. Translating it yields CASSPSGESYEQYF. Based on the CDR3 plus reference TRBV7-9 and TRBJ2-7, the full variable domain is DTGVSQNPRHKITKRGQNVTFRCDPISEHNRLYWYRQTLGQGPEFLTYFQNEAQLEKSRLLSDRFSAERPKGSFSTLEIQRTEQGDSAMYLCASSPSGESYEQYFGPGTRLTVT.

The genes are TRBV7-9 and TRBJ2-7, with TRBD2 as a possible D gene (6 bases). The CDR3 loop spans 14 amino acids. V was clipped by 2 bases and J by 4 bases, with 12 bases between them. The germline CDR1 and CDR2 sequences are SEHNR and FQNEAQ (reference sequence). The chain's CDR3 is CASSLLPGRYEQYF. CDR3 in DNA: TGTGCCAGCAGCTTACTTCCAGGGAGGTACGAGCAGTACTTC.

The V and J genes are TRBV9 and TRBJ2-5, with 12 positions matching TRBD2. The CDR3 runs to 16 residues. From germline, CDR1 is SGDLS and CDR2 YYNGEE. V trimming: 0 bases; J trimming: 4 bases; junction bases outside the gene matches: 4. Written as DNA, the CDR3 is TGTGCCAGCAGCGTAGGACTAGCGGGAGTAAGAGAGACCCAGTACTTC. This encodes CASSVGLAGVRETQYF.

In regard to this clone: Other DNA sequences in this specimen translate into the identical CDR3. The chain employs TRBV7-9 and TRBJ2-1; D is uncertain. This CDR3 comprises 15 residues. CDR1 and CDR2 (germline): SEHNR, FQNEAQ (reference sequence). V lost 0 bases to trimming and J lost 0 bases, with 6 bases between them. The CDR3 is CASSLAASSYNEQFF. In DNA, the CDR3 is TGTGCCAGCAGCTTAGCGGCGAGCTCCTACAATGAGCAGTTCTTC. The full variable domain, its missing parts supplied by reference TRBV7-9 and TRBJ2-1, is DTGVSQNPRHKITKRGQNVTFRCDPISEHNRLYWYRQTLGQGPEFLTYFQNEAQLEKSRLLSDRFSAERPKGSFSTLEIQRTEQGDSAMYLCASSLAASSYNEQFFGPGTRLTVL.

The chain has TRBV27 and TRBJ2-7, with D perhaps matching TRBD1 (5 bases). The germline CDR1 and CDR2 sequences are MNHEY and SMNVEV (reference sequence). The V and J ends lost 2 bases and 4 bases respectively, with 12 bases between them. The CDR3 contains 14 residues. The CDR3 is CASSLIGQGYEQYF. CDR3 in DNA: TGTGCCAGCAGTTTAATTGGGCAGGGATACGAGCAGTACTTC.

This clone was seen only once. The rearrangement uses TRBV5-6 and TRBJ2-7, with 7 bases identical to TRBD2. Germline CDR1 SGHDT, CDR2 YYEEEE. V shed 1 base and J 2 bases; nucleotides not matched to a gene: 9. CDR3 length: 16 amino acids. In DNA, the CDR3 is TGTGCCAGCAGCTTGAGGACTAGTGCGGCTACCTACGAGCAGTACTTC. Protein sequence: CASSLRTSAATYEQYF.

The V and J genes are TRBV7-2 and TRBJ2-1; TRBD1 aligns across 11 bases. The length of the CDR3 is 15 residues. With 4 bases clipped from V and 10 bases from J, the junction kept 9 bases outside the gene matches. Germline CDR1 reads SGHTA; CDR2 reads FQGNSA. The CDR3 sequence is CASSSTWTGGLEQFF. In nucleotides, the CDR3 is TGTGCCAGCAGCTCTACTTGGACAGGGGGCTTGGAGCAGTTCTTC.

Written as DNA, the CDR3 is TGTGCCAGCAGTGATACGCTCGCGAACACCGGGGAGCTGTTTTTT. Translating gives CASSDTLANTGELFF. The gene calls are TRBV2 and TRBJ2-2; D gene uncertain. CDR1 SNHLY and CDR2 FYNNEI come from the germline V gene. The V and J ends lost 3 bases and 0 bases respectively, with 8 bases between them. The CDR3 has 15 residues.

V usage is TRBV7-2 and J usage is TRBJ2-1; D is undetermined. Germline V gene lookup returns CDR1 SGHTA and CDR2 FQGNSA. The CDR3 runs to 13 residues. The V end was cut by 5 bases, the J end by 6 bases, with 11 bases between. CDR3 in amino acids: CASSRVSPNEQFF. In nucleotides, the CDR3 is TGTGCCAGCAGCCGGGTGAGCCCCAATGAGCAGTTCTTC.

The chain has TRBV29-1 and TRBJ1-2; D gene unclear. CDR3 length: 13 residues. Germline V lookup: CDR1 SQVTM, CDR2 ANQGSEA. The V end was cut by 6 bases, the J end by 1 base, with 12 bases between. The CDR3 coding sequence is TGCAGCGTCGTCGACACTCGTAACTATGGCTACACCTTC. Translating it yields CSVVDTRNYGYTF.

In its sample, this clone was seen once. The V gene is TRBV5-5, the J gene TRBJ2-7, with 15 bases lining up with TRBD2. This CDR3 is 16 amino acids long. Germline V gene lookup returns CDR1 SGHKS and CDR2 YYEKEE (reference sequence). The junction had 4 bases not matched to a gene; V was cut back by 4 bases and J by 2 bases. CDR3 in amino acids: CASSEWTSGRAYEQYF. The DNA for the CDR3 is TGTGCCAGCAGCGAGTGGACTAGCGGGAGGGCCTACGAGCAGTACTTC.

V and J are TRBV7-9 and TRBJ1-5, with 9 bases fitting TRBD1. There are 16 residues in the CDR3. Looked up from germline, CDR1 is SEHNR and CDR2 is FQNEAQ (reference sequence). V was clipped by 5 bases and J by 5 bases; unmatched bases: 10. CDR3 in DNA: TGTGCCAGCAGCCCCTCGGGACAGGGTACCGATCAGCCCCAGCATTTT. The encoded protein is CASSPSGQGTDQPQHF.

The count of this clone is one. V and J are TRBV5-8 and TRBJ2-1; D perhaps matches TRBD2 (6 bases). The ends were cut back, 4 bases at V and 10 bases at J, with 15 bases in the middle. The CDR3 has 13 amino acids. CDR1 SGHTS and CDR2 YDEGEE come from the germline V gene. The CDR3 nucleotides read TGTGCCAGCAGCATAGGGACTCGGGGGGAGCAGTTCTTC. Translated: CASSIGTRGEQFF.